This section outlines one T cell receptor beta chain sequence together with its context. The target antigen is unknown. A second PCR, run for roughly 7 to 11 cycles, used a sample-barcoded 5' primer plus a J-beta primer mix. A tag from a template-switch adaptor with 12 random nucleotides marked each cDNA molecule. Using its own MiXCR run on the 5' RACE reads, TCRdb lists one record per CDR3 protein. Found here are 700,000 or so distinct CDR3 sequences, about 20% of them singletons; the top ten hold around a fifth. The data originate from a study of blood T cells in healthy people across ages. Study-wide results and limits: Possibly, changes in expanded clonotypes were confounded because donor CMV status was unknown. Higher diversity and more naive CD4+ cells were features of long-lived donors, compared to aged donors.

CDR3 length: 13 residues. From germline, CDR1 is SQVTM and CDR2 ANQGSEA. J was trimmed by 6 bases and V by 7 bases; bases with no gene match: 3. The chain combines TRBV29-1 with TRBJ1-6; 10 positions match TRBD1. The specimen was blood. This TCR came from a man aged 70-80 years in good health. The CDR3 nucleotides read TGCAGCGCCCGGACAGGGGGTAATTCACCCCTCCACTTT. It is translated as CSARTGGNSPLHF.